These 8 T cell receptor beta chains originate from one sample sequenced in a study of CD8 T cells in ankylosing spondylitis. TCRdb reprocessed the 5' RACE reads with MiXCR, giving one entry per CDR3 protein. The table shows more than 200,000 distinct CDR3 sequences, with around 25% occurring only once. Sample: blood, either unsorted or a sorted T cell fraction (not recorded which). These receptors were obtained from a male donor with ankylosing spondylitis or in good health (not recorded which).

The CDR3: CARRGGGFFYSEQYF. The DNA for the CDR3 is TGTGCCAGGAGGGGGGGAGGGTTTTTTTACAGCGAGCAGTACTTC. The chain carries TRBV12-3 or TRBV12-4 and TRBJ2-7; possible D gene TRBD2, 7 bases. Deletions cut 9 bases from V and 6 bases from J, with 24 bases between. There are 15 residues in the CDR3.

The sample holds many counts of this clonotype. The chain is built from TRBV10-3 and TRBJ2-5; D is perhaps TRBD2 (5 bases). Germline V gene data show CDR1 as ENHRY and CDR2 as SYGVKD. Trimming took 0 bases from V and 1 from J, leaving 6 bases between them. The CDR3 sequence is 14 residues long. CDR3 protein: CAISESGAQETQYF. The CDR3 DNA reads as TGTGCCATCAGTGAGTCGGGAGCCCAAGAGACCCAGTACTTC.

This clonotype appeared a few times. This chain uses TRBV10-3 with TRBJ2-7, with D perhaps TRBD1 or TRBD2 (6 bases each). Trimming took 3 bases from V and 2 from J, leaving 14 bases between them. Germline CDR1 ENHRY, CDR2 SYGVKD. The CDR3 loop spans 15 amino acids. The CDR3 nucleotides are TGTGCCATCAGTGAAGTAGAGGGGGGCCCCTACGAGCAGTACTTC. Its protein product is CAISEVEGGPYEQYF.

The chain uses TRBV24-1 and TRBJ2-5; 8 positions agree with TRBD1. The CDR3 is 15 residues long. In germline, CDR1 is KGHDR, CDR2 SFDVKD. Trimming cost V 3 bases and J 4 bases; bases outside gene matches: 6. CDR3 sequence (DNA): TGTGCCACCAGTGATCCAGGGGGCGCGGGAGAGACCCAGTACTTC. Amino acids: CATSDPGGAGETQYF.

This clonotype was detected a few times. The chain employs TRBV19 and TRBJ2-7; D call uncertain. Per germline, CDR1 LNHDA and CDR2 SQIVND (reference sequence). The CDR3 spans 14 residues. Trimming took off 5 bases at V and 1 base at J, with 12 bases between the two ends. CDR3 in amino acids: CASSPRHPSYEQYF. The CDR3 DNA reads TGTGCCAGTAGTCCGAGACACCCGTCCTACGAGCAGTACTTC.

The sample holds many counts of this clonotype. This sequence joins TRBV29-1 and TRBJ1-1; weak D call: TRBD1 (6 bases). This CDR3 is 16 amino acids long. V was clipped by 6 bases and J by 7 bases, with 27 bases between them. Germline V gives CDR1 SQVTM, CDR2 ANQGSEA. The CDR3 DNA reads TGCAGCGTCCTCCCGGCGGGCAGGGGATTGTGGGGTGAAGCTTTCTTT. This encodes CSVLPAGRGLWGEAFF.

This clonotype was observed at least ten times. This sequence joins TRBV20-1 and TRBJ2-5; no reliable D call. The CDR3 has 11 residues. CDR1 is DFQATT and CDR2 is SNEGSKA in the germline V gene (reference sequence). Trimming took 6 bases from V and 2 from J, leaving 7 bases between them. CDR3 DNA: TGCAGTGCCGAAGAGCAAGAGACCCAGTACTTC. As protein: CSAEEQETQYF.

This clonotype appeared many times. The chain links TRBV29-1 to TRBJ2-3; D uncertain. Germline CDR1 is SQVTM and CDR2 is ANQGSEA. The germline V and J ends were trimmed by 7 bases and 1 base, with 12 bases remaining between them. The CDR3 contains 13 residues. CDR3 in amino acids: CSASVSRTDTQYF. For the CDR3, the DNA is TGCAGCGCCTCGGTCTCGCGCACAGATACGCAGTATTTT.